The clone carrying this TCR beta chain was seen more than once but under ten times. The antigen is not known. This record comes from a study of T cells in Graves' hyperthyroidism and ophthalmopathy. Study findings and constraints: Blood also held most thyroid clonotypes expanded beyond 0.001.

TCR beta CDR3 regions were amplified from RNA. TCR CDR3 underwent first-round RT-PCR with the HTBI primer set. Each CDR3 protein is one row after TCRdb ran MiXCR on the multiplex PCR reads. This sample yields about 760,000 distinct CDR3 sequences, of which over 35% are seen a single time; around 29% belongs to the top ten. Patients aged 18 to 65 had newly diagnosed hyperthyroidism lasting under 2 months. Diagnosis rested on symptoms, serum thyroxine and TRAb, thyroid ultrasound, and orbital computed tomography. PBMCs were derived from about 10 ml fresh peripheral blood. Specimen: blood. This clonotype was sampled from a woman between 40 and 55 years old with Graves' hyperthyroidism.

The CDR3 coding sequence is TGTGCCAGTAGTATGGGACCCTGGGGTAATTCACCCCTCCACTTT. Protein: CASSMGPWGNSPLHF. The chain couples TRBV19 to TRBJ1-6; the D gene is possibly TRBD1 (5 bases). This CDR3 region has 15 residues. The germline CDR1 and CDR2 sequences are LNHDA and SQIVND (reference sequence). V lost 3 bases and J 6 bases, leaving 12 bases between the germline ends.